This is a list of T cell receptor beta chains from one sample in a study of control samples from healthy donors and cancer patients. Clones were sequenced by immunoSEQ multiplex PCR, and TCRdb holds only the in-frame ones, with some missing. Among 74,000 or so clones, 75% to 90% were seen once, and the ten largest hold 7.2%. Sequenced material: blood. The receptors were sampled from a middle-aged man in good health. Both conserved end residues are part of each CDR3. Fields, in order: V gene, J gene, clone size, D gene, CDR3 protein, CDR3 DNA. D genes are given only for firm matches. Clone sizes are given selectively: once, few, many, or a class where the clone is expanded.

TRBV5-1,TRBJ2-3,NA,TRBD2,CASDPGGRSTDTQYF,TGCGCCAGCGACCCGGGGGGACGGAGCACAGATACGCAGTATTTT
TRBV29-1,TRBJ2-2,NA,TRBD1,CSVATQGLDTGELFF,TGCAGCGTTGCCACACAGGGGTTGGACACCGGGGAGCTGTTTTTT
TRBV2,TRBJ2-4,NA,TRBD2,CASSELAGGGWYF,TGTGCCAGCAGTGAACTAGCGGGGGGAGGGTGGTACTTC
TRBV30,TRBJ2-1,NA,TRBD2,CAWSITSGGGGEQFF,TGTGCCTGGAGTATCACTAGCGGGGGGGGCGGTGAGCAGTTCTTC
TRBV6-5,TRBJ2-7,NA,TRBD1,CASSYRDRGYEQYF,TGTGCCAGCAGTTATAGGGACAGGGGTTACGAGCAGTACTTC
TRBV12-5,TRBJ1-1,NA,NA,CASGLSFGRGGTLEAFF,TGTGCTAGTGGTTTGTCCTTCGGGAGGGGGGGTACACTCGAAGCTTTCTTT
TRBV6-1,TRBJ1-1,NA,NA,CASSEGTVNTEAFF,TGTGCCAGCAGTGAGGGGACTGTGAACACTGAAGCTTTCTTT
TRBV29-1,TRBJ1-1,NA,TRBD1,CSVEGQGRWTEAFF,TGCAGCGTTGAGGGACAGGGCCGCTGGACTGAAGCTTTCTTT
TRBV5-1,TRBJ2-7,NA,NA,CASSLDLPGEQYF,TGCGCCAGCAGCTTGGACTTACCGGGCGAGCAGTACTTC
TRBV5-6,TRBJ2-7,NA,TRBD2,CASSWGAGTTTYEQYF,TGTGCCAGCAGCTGGGGCGCAGGGACTACGACCTACGAGCAGTACTTC
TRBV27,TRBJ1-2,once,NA,CASSLFLGGGDGYTF,TGTGCCAGCAGTTTATTTTTAGGGGGTGGCGATGGCTACACCTTC